This T cell receptor (beta chain) was observed in a study of cytomegalovirus exposure and HLA in healthy donors. About the research overall: Earlier work reported some 110 million unique TCR beta sequences from about 200 million T cells.

CDR3 size: 14 residues. V lost 4 bases, J lost 0 bases, and 8 bases lay in between. The germline V gene encodes CDR1 SGHNT and CDR2 YYREEE (reference sequence). The study ran its PCR with 60 Vbeta and 13 Jbeta primers. Sequencing used immunoSEQ multiplex PCR; TCRdb keeps in-frame clones, though not all of them. Of roughly 130,000 clones listed, approximately 80% are singletons. Every donor was a healthy person donating bone marrow. General observations from the study: Generally TCR sequences proved uncommon, though certain public TCRs appeared in numerous donors. It emerged from a later analysis that several of the most significant clusters appeared to be linked to common viral pathogens.

In regard to this clone: Antigen: not known.

Sequenced sample: PBMCs. This receptor was obtained from a woman in her forties or fifties in good health and CMV-seropositive. The chain combines TRBV5-4 with TRBJ1-3, with D possibly TRBD1 on 5 matching bases. In DNA, the CDR3 is TGTGCCAGCAGCCGGGGGTTCTCTGGAAACACCATATATTTT. This gives the protein CASSRGFSGNTIYF. Drawing the rest from reference TRBV5-4 and TRBJ1-3, the complete variable domain is ETGVTQSPTHLIKTRGQQVTLRCSSQSGHNTVSWYQQALGQGPQFIFQYYREEENGRGNFPPRFSGLQFPNYSSELNVNALELDDSALYLCASSRGFSGNTIYFGEGSWLTVV.